The source of this T cell receptor (beta chain) is a study of cytotoxic CD8 clonotypes in ibrutinib-treated CLL. A word on this clone: No antigen is known for it.

Depths of 1 in 200,000 to 1 in 1 million T cells were the sequencing target. Some clones are missing from TCRdb's copy, which holds only in-frame ones; the method was immunoSEQ multiplex PCR. The sample contains about 250,000 clones, roughly 74% of which appear only once. Study results and limitations: Public clonotypes (which were uncommon) either contracted or remained stable on treatment. For progressing versus sustained-remission patients, sampling times were not the same. Ibrutinib response saw clonality rise, and progression saw it return toward baseline.

Germline-derived CDR1 and CDR2 are SGHRS and YFSETQ. This CDR3 region has 15 residues. V was shortened by 0 bases and J by 4 bases, with 13 bases between the two germline ends. The sample was PBMCs, taken after 24 months of ibrutinib treatment. The chain joins TRBV5-1 to TRBJ1-1, with D uncertain. This TCR came from a human donor with chronic lymphocytic leukemia. CDR3 amino acids: CASSLGPRVGTEAFF. CDR3 nucleotide sequence: TGCGCCAGCAGCTTGGGGCCGAGGGTGGGCACTGAAGCTTTCTTT.